This is a list of T cell receptor beta chains from one sample in a study of blood T cell repertoires in COVID-19. Clones were sequenced by immunoSEQ multiplex PCR, and TCRdb holds only the in-frame ones, with some missing. The sample lists fewer than 200,000 clones; around 80% were seen once. The sequencing sample was made of PBMCs or T cells enriched from blood (not recorded which). The receptors were gathered from a man aged 45-60 years who had recovered from COVID-19. Each CDR3 is given with its conserved first and last residue. Fields, in order: V gene, D gene, J gene, clone size, CDR3 DNA, CDR3 protein. D genes are given only for firm matches. Clone size is not always given. Where it is, it says once, few, many or a class for expanded clones.

V: TRBV2; D: TRBD1; J: TRBJ1-2; size: few; DNA: TGTGCCAGAGAACAGGGGGCCTCGTATGGCTACACCTTC; CDR3: CAREQGASYGYTF
V: TRBV2; D: -; J: TRBJ2-2; size: -; DNA: TGTGCCAGCAGTGCAGGGGTCGGGGAGCTGTTTTTT; CDR3: CASSAGVGELFF
V: TRBV7-9; D: -; J: TRBJ2-3; size: -; DNA: TGTGCCAGCTTGCAACAGGGTGGAAGCACAGATACGCAGTATTTT; CDR3: CASLQQGGSTDTQYF
V: TRBV4-1; D: TRBD1; J: TRBJ2-3; size: -; DNA: TGCGCCAGCAGCCATTCCGGACAGGCCACAGATACGCAGTATTTT; CDR3: CASSHSGQATDTQYF
V: TRBV5-1; D: -; J: TRBJ2-1; size: -; DNA: TGCGCCAGCAGCCGGAACCGACAGGCGGGTGAGCAGTTCTTC; CDR3: CASSRNRQAGEQFF
V: TRBV6-6; D: -; J: TRBJ1-6; size: once; DNA: TGTGCCAGCAGTACCCATCCGGGTTCACCCCTCCACTTT; CDR3: CASSTHPGSPLHF
V: TRBV7-9; D: -; J: TRBJ2-1; size: -; DNA: TGTGCCAGCAGCTACCAGCGGATCTCCTACAATGAGCAGTTCTTC; CDR3: CASSYQRISYNEQFF
V: TRBV11-2; D: TRBD2; J: TRBJ2-2; size: -; DNA: TGTGCCAGCAGCCCAATCGGACTAGCGATCACCGGGGAGCTGTTTTTT; CDR3: CASSPIGLAITGELFF
V: TRBV3-1/TRBV3-2; D: TRBD2; J: TRBJ2-5; size: -; DNA: TGTGCCAGCAGCCAAGATGGGACTAGCTTAAGGACCCAGTACTTC; CDR3: CASSQDGTSLRTQYF
V: TRBV11-2; D: TRBD1; J: TRBJ1-1; size: few; DNA: TGTGCCAGCAGCTTCCGGACAGGGGGCGGCGGCATCATGAACACTGAAGCTTTCTTT; CDR3: CASSFRTGGGGIMNTEAFF
V: TRBV18; D: TRBD2; J: TRBJ2-1; size: -; DNA: TGTGCCAGCTCACCCCGCGGGGGGTCCTACAATGAGCAGTTCTTC; CDR3: CASSPRGGSYNEQFF
V: TRBV7-8; D: TRBD1; J: TRBJ1-1; size: -; DNA: TGTGCCAGCAGCCCTCAGGGGGCTGGGACTGAAGCTTTCTTT; CDR3: CASSPQGAGTEAFF
V: TRBV7-9; D: -; J: TRBJ2-7; size: -; DNA: TGTGCCAGCACATCGGGGACACGCTCCTACGAGCAGTACTTC; CDR3: CASTSGTRSYEQYF
V: TRBV14; D: -; J: TRBJ1-6; size: -; DNA: TGTGCCAGCAGCAAAGGGCCAGGGATTAATTCACCCCTCCACTTT; CDR3: CASSKGPGINSPLHF
V: TRBV9; D: -; J: TRBJ1-3; size: few; DNA: TGTGCCAGCAACCAGGGGAGCTCTGGAAACACCATATATTTT; CDR3: CASNQGSSGNTIYF
V: TRBV10-3; D: TRBD1; J: TRBJ1-4; size: -; DNA: TGTGCCATCAGCGCGACAGGGAAAGTAGAAAAACTGTTTTTT; CDR3: CAISATGKVEKLFF
V: TRBV2; D: -; J: TRBJ1-2; size: -; DNA: TGTGCCAGCAGTGCTTTACTCCGCTATGGCTACACCTTC; CDR3: CASSALLRYGYTF
V: TRBV25-1; D: TRBD1; J: TRBJ1-2; size: few; DNA: TGTGCCAGCAGTGAACAGGGGGGCTATGGCTACACCTTC; CDR3: CASSEQGGYGYTF
V: TRBV5-1; D: -; J: TRBJ1-1; size: -; DNA: TGCGCCAGCAGCAGCGCCCGCGGGGACTCCTGGGTTTTCTTT; CDR3: CASSSARGDSWVFF
V: TRBV7-6; D: TRBD1; J: TRBJ1-6; size: once; DNA: TGTGCCAGCAGCTTAGAGACAGGGTATAATTCACCCCTCCACTTT; CDR3: CASSLETGYNSPLHF
V: TRBV5-1; D: -; J: TRBJ1-5; size: few; DNA: TGCGCCAGCAGCTTAGGAGGGGCATGGAATCAGCCCCAGCATTTT; CDR3: CASSLGGAWNQPQHF
V: TRBV15; D: -; J: TRBJ2-1; size: -; DNA: TGTGCCACCAGCAGGGACATTATTACCTACAATGAGCAGTTCTTC; CDR3: CATSRDIITYNEQFF
V: TRBV15; D: TRBD1; J: TRBJ1-2; size: -; DNA: TGTGCCACCAGCAGATCGACAGGGGCGTCGGGCTACACCTTC; CDR3: CATSRSTGASGYTF
V: TRBV2; D: TRBD1; J: TRBJ1-2; size: -; DNA: TGTGCCAGCGTCCGGGACAGGAGTAACTATGGCTACACCTTC; CDR3: CASVRDRSNYGYTF
V: TRBV11-2; D: TRBD2; J: TRBJ2-5; size: many; DNA: TGTGCCAGCAGCTCCCTAGCGGGGGGGCGGAAGACCCAGTACTTC; CDR3: CASSSLAGGRKTQYF
V: TRBV3-1/TRBV3-2; D: TRBD1; J: TRBJ1-2; size: once; DNA: TGTGCCAGCAGCCGCCGGACAGGAGAAAACTATGGCTACACCTTC; CDR3: CASSRRTGENYGYTF
V: TRBV11-2; D: -; J: TRBJ2-2; size: few; DNA: TGTGCCAGCAGCTTAGTTCCCCTGAGCTTGGGGGAGCTGTTTTTT; CDR3: CASSLVPLSLGELFF
V: TRBV6-1; D: -; J: TRBJ1-2; size: -; DNA: TGTGCCAGCAGTGAACCAGACTACGGCAACTATGGCTACACCTTC; CDR3: CASSEPDYGNYGYTF
V: TRBV3-1/TRBV3-2; D: -; J: TRBJ1-1; size: -; DNA: TGTGCCAGCAGCCAAGAGCAGGGGAACACTGAAGCTTTCTTT; CDR3: CASSQEQGNTEAFF
V: TRBV9; D: -; J: TRBJ1-2; size: -; DNA: TGTGCCAGCAGCGCGAGAATCGACGGGATCTATGGCTACACCTTC; CDR3: CASSARIDGIYGYTF
V: TRBV7-2; D: TRBD2; J: TRBJ2-1; size: -; DNA: TGTGCCAGCAGCGAAGCCGGCGGGAGCTCCTACAATGAGCAGTTCTTC; CDR3: CASSEAGGSSYNEQFF
V: TRBV9; D: TRBD1; J: TRBJ2-5; size: -; DNA: TGTGCCAGCAGCGTAGAGGGGGCAGAGACCCAGTACTTC; CDR3: CASSVEGAETQYF
V: TRBV11-2; D: TRBD2; J: TRBJ2-2; size: -; DNA: TGTGCCAGCAGCTTAGGACTAGCGGGGCTCACCGGGGAGCTGTTTTTT; CDR3: CASSLGLAGLTGELFF
V: TRBV10-3; D: TRBD1; J: TRBJ1-5; size: -; DNA: TGTGCCATCAGTGAGGAGGGGGACAGGGGGTTCCCTCGCCCCCAGCATTTT; CDR3: CAISEEGDRGFPRPQHF
V: TRBV5-5; D: -; J: TRBJ2-4; size: -; DNA: TGTGCCAGCAGCTTGGATAGAGCCAAAAACATTCAGTACTTC; CDR3: CASSLDRAKNIQYF
V: TRBV21-1; D: -; J: TRBJ1-2; size: few; DNA: TGTGCCAGCAGCAAAGCGCCCCCTAGGACTAGGACCTATGGCTACACCTTC; CDR3: CASSKAPPRTRTYGYTF
V: TRBV9; D: -; J: TRBJ2-7; size: -; DNA: TGTGCCAGCAGCGCCGGGTCAGCGGGCGAGCAGTACTTC; CDR3: CASSAGSAGEQYF
V: TRBV7-2; D: -; J: TRBJ2-3; size: -; DNA: TGTGCCAGCAGCTTAGCCCCCCGGGTAGGGGGGGGAGATACGCAGTATTTT; CDR3: CASSLAPRVGGGDTQYF
V: TRBV6-1; D: TRBD1; J: TRBJ1-5; size: -; DNA: TGTGCCAGCAGTGATCGACAGGGGGGCAATCAGCCCCAGCATTTT; CDR3: CASSDRQGGNQPQHF
V: TRBV7-9; D: -; J: TRBJ2-7; size: -; DNA: TGTGCCAGCAGCTTAGGACAGCCCTACGAGCAGTACTTC; CDR3: CASSLGQPYEQYF
V: TRBV19; D: -; J: TRBJ1-5; size: -; DNA: TGTGCCAGTAGTATCAGGCAGAATCAGCCCCAGCATTTT; CDR3: CASSIRQNQPQHF
V: TRBV2; D: TRBD1; J: TRBJ2-3; size: -; DNA: TGTGCCAGCAGGACAGGGGGCCCGCAGTATTTT; CDR3: CASRTGGPQYF
V: TRBV6-1; D: -; J: TRBJ1-5; size: -; DNA: TGTGCCAGCAGTGAAAGAGGACAGTTCCAGCCCCAGCATTTT; CDR3: CASSERGQFQPQHF
V: TRBV27; D: TRBD1; J: TRBJ1-2; size: -; DNA: TGTGCCAGCACCCCTCAGGGGGCGGCCGGGGGTGGCTACACCTTC; CDR3: CASTPQGAAGGGYTF
V: TRBV9; D: TRBD1; J: TRBJ1-2; size: once; DNA: TGTGCCAGCAGCGTAATCCCGGACAGGGCGCCAGGCTACACCTTC; CDR3: CASSVIPDRAPGYTF
V: TRBV11-2; D: TRBD2; J: TRBJ2-5; size: -; DNA: TGTGCCAGCAGCCCCAGGACTAGCGGGCTGCTTCTGGAGACCCAGTACTTC; CDR3: CASSPRTSGLLLETQYF
V: TRBV11-2; D: TRBD1; J: TRBJ2-7; size: -; DNA: TGTGCCAGCAGCTTCGGGACAGGTCGCTACGAGCAGTACTTC; CDR3: CASSFGTGRYEQYF